These 28 T cell receptor beta chains were all obtained from the same sample, sequenced in a study of cytomegalovirus exposure and HLA in healthy donors. PCR was performed using 60 Vbeta and 13 Jbeta primers. Profiling relied on immunoSEQ multiplex PCR, and the TCRdb table lists in-frame clones only, not all of them. This sample's table reports 150,000 to 200,000 clones. The sample taken for sequencing was PBMCs. The receptors here all came from a woman younger than 35 in good health and CMV-seropositive.

The chain couples TRBV4-1 to TRBJ2-1; 7 nucleotides align to TRBD1. J lost 2 bases, V lost 0 bases, and 7 bases had no gene match. This CDR3 has 17 amino acids. Germline V gives CDR1 MGHRA, CDR2 YSYEKL. The CDR3 reads CASSQDGSGTAYNEQFF. The DNA for the CDR3 is TGCGCCAGCAGCCAAGATGGGTCCGGGACAGCCTACAATGAGCAGTTCTTC.

This rearrangement joins TRBV27 to TRBJ2-1, with 13 bases that match TRBD2. The V and J ends lost 5 bases and 4 bases, in that order; junction bases with no gene match: 2. The length of the CDR3 is 15 residues. Germline V gives CDR1 MNHEY, CDR2 SMNVEV (reference sequence). The CDR3 protein is CASSPLAGGYNEQFF. The CDR3 nucleotides are TGTGCCAGCAGTCCACTAGCGGGAGGGTACAATGAGCAGTTCTTC.

This chain links TRBV5-6 with TRBJ2-7, with D perhaps matching TRBD2 (5 bases). V lost 0 bases and J lost 1, with 14 bases in between. The CDR3 runs to 16 residues. Per the germline V gene, CDR1 is SGHDT and CDR2 is YYEEEE. The CDR3 nucleotides are TGTGCCAGCAGCTTGGTTGACTGGACTTATTCCTACGAGCAGTACTTC. Protein sequence: CASSLVDWTYSYEQYF.

CDR3 residues: CAISEAGAGYNEQFF. Here the CDR3 DNA reads TGTGCCATCAGCGAAGCGGGAGCAGGTTACAATGAGCAGTTCTTC. The chain combines TRBV10-3 with TRBJ2-1, with 8 bases matching TRBD2. CDR3 size: 15 residues. V gave up 6 bases and J gave up 4 bases; unmatched junction bases: 8. Per germline, CDR1 ENHRY and CDR2 SYGVKD.

V and J are TRBV5-4 and TRBJ2-1; TRBD2 aligns across 12 bases. Germline CDR1 reads SGHNT; CDR2 reads YYREEE (reference sequence). J was trimmed by 6 bases and V by 5 bases; bases with no gene match: 3. The CDR3 has 14 amino acids. The CDR3 spells CASRSGLAGNEQFF. CDR3 coding DNA: TGTGCCAGCAGGTCGGGACTAGCGGGCAATGAGCAGTTCTTC.

The CDR3, as DNA: TGTGCCAGGGACCTCCCCCGACATACAGGGGACACCGGGGAGCTGTTTTTT. Amino acid sequence: CARDLPRHTGDTGELFF. J is TRBJ2-2 and V is TRBV9; 7 bases line up with TRBD1. In germline, CDR1 is SGDLS, CDR2 YYNGEE. J lost 3 bases, V lost 8 bases, and 16 bases had no gene match. The CDR3 has 17 residues.

CDR3 in amino acids: CAWSPGGAGGYTF. The CDR3 DNA reads TGTGCCTGGAGTCCAGGGGGCGCGGGTGGCTACACCTTC. The rearrangement uses TRBV30 and TRBJ1-2; TRBD1 aligns across 8 bases. Germline CDR1 is GTSNPN and CDR2 is SVGIG (reference sequence). Trimming cost V 2 bases and J 7 bases; bases outside gene matches: 6. This CDR3 spans 13 amino acids.

This chain links TRBV7-8 with TRBJ2-3; D remains ambiguous. The V and J ends lost 0 bases and 0 bases respectively, with 7 bases between them. Germline V gives CDR1 SGHVS, CDR2 FQNEAQ. This CDR3 is built from 15 residues. CDR3: CASSLAAWSTDTQYF. The CDR3 DNA is TGTGCCAGCAGCTTAGCGGCTTGGAGCACAGATACGCAGTATTTT.

The genes are TRBV7-2 and TRBJ1-1; 7 bases map to TRBD1. CDR1 is SGHTA, CDR2 FQGNSA, per germline. The CDR3 length is 13 residues. The J segment lost 3 bases and the V segment lost 5 bases, leaving 3 bases of the junction unmatched. CDR3: CASSQQGYTEAFF. The CDR3 region has the DNA TGTGCCAGCAGCCAACAGGGGTACACTGAAGCTTTCTTT.

The CDR3 DNA follows: TGCGCCAGCAGCTTAACCAGTTACACAGATACGCAGTATTTT. This codes for CASSLTSYTDTQYF. J is TRBJ2-3 and V is TRBV5-1; D remains unclear. CDR1 is SGHRS and CDR2 is YFSETQ in the germline V gene. The CDR3 is made up of 14 amino acids. The V gene lost 2 bases and the J gene lost 2 bases, with 9 bases spanning the gap.

This chain connects TRBV15 to TRBJ1-1; 8 bases are shared with TRBD1. From germline, CDR1 is LNHNV and CDR2 YYDKDF (reference sequence). Unmatched junction bases numbered 7, after V lost 8 bases and J lost 5 bases. CDR3 length equals 13 residues. The CDR3 loop reads CATATGGMTEAFF. The CDR3 DNA reads as TGTGCCACCGCCACAGGGGGTATGACTGAAGCTTTCTTT.

V gene TRBV5-1 combines with J gene TRBJ1-3, with D hard to call. This CDR3 is built from 14 residues. Germline loops: CDR1 SGHRS, CDR2 YFSETQ. With 6 bases removed from V and 4 bases from J, the gap between germline ends came to 14 bases. This CDR3 reads CASTTGIEGNTIYF. DNA of the CDR3: TGCGCCAGCACCACGGGAATAGAAGGAAACACCATATATTTT. The full variable domain, completed using reference TRBV5-1 and TRBJ1-3, is KAGVTQTPRYLIKTRGQQVTLSCSPISGHRSVSWYQQTPGQGLQFLFEYFSETQRNKGNFPGRFSGRQFSNSRSEMNVSTLELGDSALYLCASTTGIEGNTIYFGEGSWLTVV.

V and J are TRBV25-1 and TRBJ2-2; the D is unclear. CDR3 size: 13 residues. Trimming took 8 bases from V and 4 from J, leaving 11 bases between them. CDR1 is MGHDK and CDR2 is SYGVNS in the germline V gene. The CDR3 nucleotides read TGTGCCAGCTCACTTTTGGTCACCGGGGAGCTGTTTTTT. Translation: CASSLLVTGELFF.

The chain has TRBV9 and TRBJ2-3; 10 nucleotides match TRBD2. Trimming cost V 6 bases and J 3 bases; bases outside gene matches: 7. Germline CDR1 reads SGDLS; CDR2 reads YYNGEE. This CDR3 has 15 residues. The CDR3 DNA is TGTGCCAGCAAACCCGGACTAGCGGAGACAGATACGCAGTATTTT. Translation: CASKPGLAETDTQYF.

CDR3 sequence reads: CASSPTPNTEAFF. CDR3 nucleotide sequence: TGTGCCAGCAGCCCCACACCAAACACTGAAGCTTTCTTT. The chain is built from TRBV7-9 and TRBJ1-1; unclear D gene. Germline V gene sequence: CDR1 SEHNR, CDR2 FQNEAQ (reference sequence). The length of the CDR3 is 13 residues. V lost 5 bases, J lost 2 bases, and 9 bases lay in between.

V usage is TRBV7-2 and J usage is TRBJ2-1; 10 bases are shared with TRBD2. Trimming at V came to 5 bases and at J to 9 bases, leaving 13 bases not matched to a gene. Germline V gives CDR1 SGHTA, CDR2 FQGNSA. The CDR3 is 16 amino acids. This CDR3 is CASSPGTSVKGSEQFF. DNA for the CDR3: TGTGCCAGCAGCCCCGGGACTAGCGTCAAAGGGAGTGAGCAGTTCTTC.

The chain employs TRBV5-1 and TRBJ2-7; 12 nucleotides align to TRBD1. The CDR3 runs 15 residues. V shed 5 bases, J shed 6 bases, and the junction held 9 bases outside the gene matches. Germline V lookup: CDR1 SGHRS, CDR2 YFSETQ. The CDR3 loop is CASSYPGTGGAEQYF. The CDR3 DNA reads TGCGCCAGCAGTTACCCCGGGACAGGGGGCGCCGAGCAGTACTTC.

The genes are TRBV21-1 and TRBJ1-1; TRBD1 is the table's D call, not checked against the DNA. TRBV21-1 is classified as a pseudogene. This CDR3 contains 14 residues. The CDR3 DNA sequence: TGTGCCAGCAGCAAGATCTCCAGGGAAAGGACGGCTTTCTTT. Residues: CASSKISRERTAFF.

The chain employs TRBV30 and TRBJ2-1; TRBD2 aligns across 12 bases. V shed 2 bases, J shed 6 bases, and the junction held 8 bases outside the gene matches. The CDR3 has 16 amino acids. CDR1 GTSNPN and CDR2 SVGIG come from the germline V gene (reference sequence). CDR3 sequence (DNA): TGTGCCTGGAGTATTACGAGGACTAGCGGGACCAATGAGCAGTTCTTC. Protein product: CAWSITRTSGTNEQFF.

A remark on this clone: Compared with germline, one end of the junction differs, possibly owing to a read error. V gene TRBV15 combines with J gene TRBJ1-1; 8 nucleotides match TRBD1. Germline lookup yields CDR1 LNHNV and CDR2 YYDKDF (reference sequence). The CDR3 length is 14 residues. DNA of the CDR3: TGTGCCACCAGCAGAAGACCAGGGGGCGAAGGGACCCATTTT. It codes for CATSRRPGGEGTHF.

V and J are TRBV18 and TRBJ1-2, with 7 bases aligning to TRBD1. With 2 bases clipped from V and 4 bases from J, the junction kept 13 bases outside the gene matches. CDR1 is KGHSH and CDR2 is LQKENI in the germline V gene. CDR3 size: 17 residues. The CDR3 region is CASSPTSETGMPYGYTF. The CDR3 DNA reads as TGTGCCAGCTCACCAACGAGCGAGACAGGGATGCCCTATGGCTACACCTTC.

The chain is built from TRBV5-5 and TRBJ2-5; 9 bases agree with TRBD2. The CDR3 is made up of 16 amino acids. After removal of 2 bases from V and 5 bases from J, the junction contained 10 bases not matched to a gene. Germline assignment: CDR1 SGHKS and CDR2 YYEKEE (reference sequence). The CDR3 region is CASSFTSGRRMETQYF. DNA of the CDR3: TGTGCCAGCAGCTTCACGAGCGGGAGGAGGATGGAGACCCAGTACTTC.

The rearrangement uses TRBV28 and TRBJ2-3, with 8 bases lining up with TRBD2. This CDR3 comprises 16 residues. J lost 2 bases, V lost 4 bases, and 8 bases had no gene match. CDR1 is MDHEN and CDR2 is SYDVKM in the germline V gene. In nucleotides, the CDR3 is TGTGCCAGCAGTTCCTTAGGTAGCGGGACCACAGATACGCAGTATTTT. As protein: CASSSLGSGTTDTQYF.

The chain is built from TRBV10-3 and TRBJ2-3; 11 bases are shared with TRBD1. CDR1 and CDR2 (germline): ENHRY, SYGVKD. The CDR3 loop spans 16 amino acids. V gave up 3 bases and J gave up 1 base; unmatched junction bases: 3. This CDR3 reads CAISDWDRGGTDTQYF. CDR3 bases: TGTGCCATCAGTGATTGGGACAGGGGGGGCACAGATACGCAGTATTTT.

This chain joins TRBV6-5 and TRBJ1-2; D unclear. Trimming removed 2 bases at V and 4 bases at J, with 11 bases between. The CDR3 sequence is 14 residues long. The germline V gene encodes CDR1 MNHEY and CDR2 SVGAGI. The CDR3 sequence: CASSYDGMGYGYTF. Written as DNA, the CDR3 is TGTGCCAGCAGTTACGACGGGATGGGCTATGGCTACACCTTC.

The rearrangement joins TRBV30 to TRBJ1-6, with D maybe TRBD1 (5 bases). Trimming removed 2 bases at V and 4 bases at J, with 15 bases between. Germline CDR1 GTSNPN, CDR2 SVGIG (reference sequence). The CDR3 runs to 16 residues. CDR3 amino acids: CAWSPPGVLYNSPLHF. The CDR3 DNA is TGTGCCTGGAGTCCCCCGGGGGTCTTATATAATTCACCCCTCCACTTT.

The rearrangement links TRBV9 to TRBJ1-4, with D unclear. CDR3 length equals 14 residues. Germline values: CDR1 SGDLS, CDR2 YYNGEE. Trimming pared 5 bases from V and 5 bases from J, leaving 13 bases between. The CDR3 DNA follows: TGTGCCAGCAGTGCGGGCACGCACAATGAAAAACTGTTTTTT. Its protein is CASSAGTHNEKLFF.

The genes are TRBV7-8 and TRBJ1-5; TRBD1 agrees at 7 bases. Germline values: CDR1 SGHVS, CDR2 FQNEAQ. The CDR3 sequence is 16 residues long. The ends lost 1 base at V and 5 bases at J; junction bases unmatched: 8. CDR3 nucleotide sequence: TGTGCCAGCAGCTTAGTACAGGGGCATGGGGATCAGCCCCAGCATTTT. It specifies CASSLVQGHGDQPQHF.